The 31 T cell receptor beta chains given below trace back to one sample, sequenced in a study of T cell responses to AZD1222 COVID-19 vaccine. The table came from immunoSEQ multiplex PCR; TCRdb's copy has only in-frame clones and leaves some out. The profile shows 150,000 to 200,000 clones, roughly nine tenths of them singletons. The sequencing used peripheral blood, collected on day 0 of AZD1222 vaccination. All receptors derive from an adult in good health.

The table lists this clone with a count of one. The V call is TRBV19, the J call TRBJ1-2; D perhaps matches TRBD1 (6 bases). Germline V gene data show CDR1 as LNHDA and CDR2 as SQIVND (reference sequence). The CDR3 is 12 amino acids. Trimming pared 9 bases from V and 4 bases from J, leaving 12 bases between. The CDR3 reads CASQDRLYGYTF. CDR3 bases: TGTGCCAGCCAGGACAGACTCTATGGCTACACCTTC.

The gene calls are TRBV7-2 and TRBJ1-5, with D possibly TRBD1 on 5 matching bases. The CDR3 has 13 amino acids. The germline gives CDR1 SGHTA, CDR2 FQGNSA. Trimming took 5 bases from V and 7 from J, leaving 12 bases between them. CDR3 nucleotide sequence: TGTGCCAGCAGCCCTCTCAGGGACCAGCCCCAGCATTTT. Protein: CASSPLRDQPQHF.

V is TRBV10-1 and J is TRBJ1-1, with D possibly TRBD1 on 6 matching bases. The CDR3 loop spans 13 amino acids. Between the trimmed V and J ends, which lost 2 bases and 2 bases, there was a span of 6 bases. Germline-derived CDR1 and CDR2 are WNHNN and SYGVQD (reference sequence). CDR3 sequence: CASSEGGNTEAFF. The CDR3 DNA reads TGCGCCAGCAGTGAGGGGGGCAACACTGAAGCTTTCTTT.

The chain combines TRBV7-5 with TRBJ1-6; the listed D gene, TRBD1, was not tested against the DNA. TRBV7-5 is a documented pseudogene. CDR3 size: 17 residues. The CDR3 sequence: CARSHRDRGPYNSPLHF. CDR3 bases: TGTGCCAGAAGCCACCGGGACAGGGGGCCTTATAATTCACCCCTCCACTTT.

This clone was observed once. In nucleotides, the CDR3 is TGTGCCACCAGTGACCCACGGGACAGCACCGGGGAGCTGTTTTTT. Encoded protein: CATSDPRDSTGELFF. The V gene is TRBV24-1, the J gene TRBJ2-2; TRBD1 matches 7 bases. The junction had 5 bases not matched to a gene; V was cut back by 4 bases and J by 4 bases. Germline values: CDR1 KGHDR, CDR2 SFDVKD. This CDR3 is 15 amino acids long.

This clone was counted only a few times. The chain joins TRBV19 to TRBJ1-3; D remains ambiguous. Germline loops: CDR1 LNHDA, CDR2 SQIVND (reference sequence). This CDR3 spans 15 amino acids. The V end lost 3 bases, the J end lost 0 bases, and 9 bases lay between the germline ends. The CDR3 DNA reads TGTGCCAGTAGTATTCGGCTGTACTCTGGAAACACCATATATTTT. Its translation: CASSIRLYSGNTIYF. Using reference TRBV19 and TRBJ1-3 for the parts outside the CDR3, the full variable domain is DGGITQSPKYLFRKEGQNVTLSCEQNLNHDAMYWYRQDPGQGLRLIYYSQIVNDFQKGDIAEGYSVSREKKESFPLTVTSAQKNPTAFYLCASSIRLYSGNTIYFGEGSWLTVV.

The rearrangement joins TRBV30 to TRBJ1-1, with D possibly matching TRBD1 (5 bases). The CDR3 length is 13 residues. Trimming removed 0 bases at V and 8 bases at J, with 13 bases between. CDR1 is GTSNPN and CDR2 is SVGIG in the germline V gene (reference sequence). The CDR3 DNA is TGTGCCTGGAGTGTGGGAGGGGCAGGGGAAGCTTTCTTT. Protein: CAWSVGGAGEAFF.

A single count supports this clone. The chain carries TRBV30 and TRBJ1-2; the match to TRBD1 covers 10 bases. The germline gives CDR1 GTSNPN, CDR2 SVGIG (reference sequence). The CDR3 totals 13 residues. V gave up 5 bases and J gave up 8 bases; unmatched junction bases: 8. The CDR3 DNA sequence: TGTGCCTGGCCGGGACAGGGGATTGAGGGCTACACCTTC. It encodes CAWPGQGIEGYTF.

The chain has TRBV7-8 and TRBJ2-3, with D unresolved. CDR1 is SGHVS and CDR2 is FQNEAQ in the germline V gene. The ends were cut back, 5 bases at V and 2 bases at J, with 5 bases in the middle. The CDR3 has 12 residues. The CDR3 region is CASSQSTDTQYF. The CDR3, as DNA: TGTGCCAGCAGCCAATCCACAGATACGCAGTATTTT.

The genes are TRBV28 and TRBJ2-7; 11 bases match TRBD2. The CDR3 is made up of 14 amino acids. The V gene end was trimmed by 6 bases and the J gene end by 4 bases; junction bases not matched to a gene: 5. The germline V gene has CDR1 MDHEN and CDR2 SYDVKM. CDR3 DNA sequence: TGTGCCAGCAGACGTAGCGGGGGGGCTTACGAGCAGTACTTC. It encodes CASRRSGGAYEQYF.

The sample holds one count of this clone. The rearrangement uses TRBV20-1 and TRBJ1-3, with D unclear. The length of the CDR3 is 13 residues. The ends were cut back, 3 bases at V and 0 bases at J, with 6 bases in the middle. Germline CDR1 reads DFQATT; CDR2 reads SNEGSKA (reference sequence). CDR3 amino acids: CSASDHSGNTIYF. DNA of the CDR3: TGCAGTGCTAGTGACCACTCTGGAAACACCATATATTTT.

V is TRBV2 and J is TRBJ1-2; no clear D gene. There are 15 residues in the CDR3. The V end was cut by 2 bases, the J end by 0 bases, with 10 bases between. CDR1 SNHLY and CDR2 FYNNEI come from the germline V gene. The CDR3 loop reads CASSEFGSTNYGYTF. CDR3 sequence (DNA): TGTGCCAGCAGTGAATTTGGCAGTACTAACTATGGCTACACCTTC.

This CDR3 is CASRTGTSSGEQYF. The CDR3 DNA reads as TGTGCCAGCAGAACCGGGACAAGTTCGGGGGAGCAGTACTTC. The rearrangement joins TRBV6-5 to TRBJ2-7; tentative D call: TRBD1 (6 bases). V gave up 6 bases and J gave up 7 bases, with 19 bases separating them. Germline V gene lookup returns CDR1 MNHEY and CDR2 SVGAGI. The CDR3 is 14 residues long.

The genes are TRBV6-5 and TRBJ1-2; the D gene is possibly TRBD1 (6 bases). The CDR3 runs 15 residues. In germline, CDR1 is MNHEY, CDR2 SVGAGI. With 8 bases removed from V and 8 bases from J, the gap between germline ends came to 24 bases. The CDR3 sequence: CASSAAAGAKEGYTF. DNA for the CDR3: TGTGCCAGCTCTGCGGCGGCAGGGGCGAAAGAGGGCTACACCTTC.

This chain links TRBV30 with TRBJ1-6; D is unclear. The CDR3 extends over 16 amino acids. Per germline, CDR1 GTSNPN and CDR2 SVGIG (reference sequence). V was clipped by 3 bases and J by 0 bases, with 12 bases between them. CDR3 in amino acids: CAWRDLRGSYNSPLHF. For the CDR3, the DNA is TGTGCCTGGAGGGATTTAAGAGGCTCCTATAATTCACCCCTCCACTTT.

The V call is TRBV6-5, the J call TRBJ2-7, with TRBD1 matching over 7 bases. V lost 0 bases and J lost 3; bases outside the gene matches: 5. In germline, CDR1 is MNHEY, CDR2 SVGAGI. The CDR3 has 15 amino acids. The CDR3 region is CASSYSGDRLYEQYF. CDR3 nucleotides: TGTGCCAGCAGTTACTCGGGGGACAGACTCTACGAGCAGTACTTC.

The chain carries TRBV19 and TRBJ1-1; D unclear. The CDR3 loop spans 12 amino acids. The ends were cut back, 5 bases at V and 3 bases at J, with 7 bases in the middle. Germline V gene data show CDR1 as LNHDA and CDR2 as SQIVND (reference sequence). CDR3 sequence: CASSWRDTEAFF. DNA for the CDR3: TGTGCCAGTAGTTGGCGAGACACTGAAGCTTTCTTT.

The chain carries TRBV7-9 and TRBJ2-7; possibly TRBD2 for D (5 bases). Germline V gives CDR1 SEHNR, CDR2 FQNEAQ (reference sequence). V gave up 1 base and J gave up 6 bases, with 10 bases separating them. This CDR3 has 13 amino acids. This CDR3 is CASSLVASSEQYF. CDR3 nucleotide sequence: TGTGCCAGCAGCTTAGTAGCTAGCAGCGAGCAGTACTTC.

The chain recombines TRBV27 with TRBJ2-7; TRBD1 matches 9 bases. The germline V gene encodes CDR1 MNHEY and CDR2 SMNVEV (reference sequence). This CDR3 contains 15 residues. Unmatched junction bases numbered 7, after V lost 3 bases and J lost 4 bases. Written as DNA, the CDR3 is TGTGCCAGCAGTTTCCGGACAGGGGTCGGGTACGAGCAGTACTTC. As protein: CASSFRTGVGYEQYF.

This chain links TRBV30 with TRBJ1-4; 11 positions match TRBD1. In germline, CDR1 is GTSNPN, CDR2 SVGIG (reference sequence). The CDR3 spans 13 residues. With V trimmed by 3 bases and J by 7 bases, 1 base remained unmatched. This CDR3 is CAWSGTGGEKLFF. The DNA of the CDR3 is TGTGCCTGGAGCGGGACAGGGGGTGAAAAACTGTTTTTT.

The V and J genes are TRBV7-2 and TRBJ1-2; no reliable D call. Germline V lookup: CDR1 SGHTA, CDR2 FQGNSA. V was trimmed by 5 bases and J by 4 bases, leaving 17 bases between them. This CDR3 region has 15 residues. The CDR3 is CASSAASPGGYGYTF. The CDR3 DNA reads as TGTGCCAGCAGCGCAGCCTCCCCAGGCGGCTATGGCTACACCTTC.

DNA for the CDR3: TGTGCCAGCAGTTTTTTGGCATCCGGTGAGCAGTTCTTC. Translated, it gives CASSFLASGEQFF. The genes are TRBV27 and TRBJ2-1; the D is unclear. The CDR3 has 13 amino acids. Trimming removed 3 bases at V and 9 bases at J, with 12 bases between. Germline lookup yields CDR1 MNHEY and CDR2 SMNVEV (reference sequence).

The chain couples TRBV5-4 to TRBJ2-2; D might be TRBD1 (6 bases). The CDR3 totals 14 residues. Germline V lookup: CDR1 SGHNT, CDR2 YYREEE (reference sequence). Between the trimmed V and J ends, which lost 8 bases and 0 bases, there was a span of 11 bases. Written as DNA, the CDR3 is TGTGCCAGTACCGGGACAACGAACACCGGGGAGCTGTTTTTT. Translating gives CASTGTTNTGELFF.

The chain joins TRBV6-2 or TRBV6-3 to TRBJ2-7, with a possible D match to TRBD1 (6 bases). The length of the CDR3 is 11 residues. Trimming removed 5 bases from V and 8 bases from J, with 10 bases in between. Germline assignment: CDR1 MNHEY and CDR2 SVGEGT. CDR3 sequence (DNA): TGTGCCAGCAGTACTGGGACAAAGCAGTACTTC. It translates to CASSTGTKQYF.

CDR3 loop: CASSSEGAGELFF. The DNA of the CDR3 is TGCGCCAGCAGCTCGGAGGGGGCCGGGGAGCTGTTTTTT. The rearrangement uses TRBV5-1 and TRBJ2-2; D assignment may be TRBD1 or TRBD2 (6 bases each). There are 13 residues in the CDR3. V lost 3 bases and J lost 6, with 9 bases in between. Germline V gene data show CDR1 as SGHRS and CDR2 as YFSETQ.

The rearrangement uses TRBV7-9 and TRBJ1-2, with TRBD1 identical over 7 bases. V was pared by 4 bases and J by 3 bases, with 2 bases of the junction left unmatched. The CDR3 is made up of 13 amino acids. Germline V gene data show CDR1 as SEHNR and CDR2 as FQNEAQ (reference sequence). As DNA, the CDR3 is TGTGCCAGCAGCTCGACAGGGTACTATGGCTACACCTTC. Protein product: CASSSTGYYGYTF.

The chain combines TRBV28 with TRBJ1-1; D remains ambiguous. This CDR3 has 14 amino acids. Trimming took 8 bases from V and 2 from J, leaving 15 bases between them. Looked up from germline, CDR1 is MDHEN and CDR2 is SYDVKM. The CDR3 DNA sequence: TGTGCCAGCTTGCCGGGGTCCGTCAACACTGAAGCTTTCTTT. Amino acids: CASLPGSVNTEAFF.

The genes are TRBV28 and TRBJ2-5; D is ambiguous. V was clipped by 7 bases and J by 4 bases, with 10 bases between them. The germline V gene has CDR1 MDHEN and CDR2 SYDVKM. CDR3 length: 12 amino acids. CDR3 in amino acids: CASTTPTETQYF. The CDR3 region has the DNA TGTGCCAGCACTACCCCCACAGAGACCCAGTACTTC.

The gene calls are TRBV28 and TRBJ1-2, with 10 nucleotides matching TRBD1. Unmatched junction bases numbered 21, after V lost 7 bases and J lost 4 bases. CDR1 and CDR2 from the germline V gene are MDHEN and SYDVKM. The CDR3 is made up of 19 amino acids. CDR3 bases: TGTGCCAGCACCCAACCCAACGGCCGCAGGACAGGGGGGTCCTATGGCTACACCTTC. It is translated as CASTQPNGRRTGGSYGYTF.

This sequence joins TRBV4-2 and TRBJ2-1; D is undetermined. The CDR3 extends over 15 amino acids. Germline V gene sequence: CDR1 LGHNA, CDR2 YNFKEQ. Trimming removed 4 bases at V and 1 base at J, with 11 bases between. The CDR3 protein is CASSPALRSYNEQFF. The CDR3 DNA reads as TGTGCCAGCAGCCCGGCCCTAAGGTCCTACAATGAGCAGTTCTTC.

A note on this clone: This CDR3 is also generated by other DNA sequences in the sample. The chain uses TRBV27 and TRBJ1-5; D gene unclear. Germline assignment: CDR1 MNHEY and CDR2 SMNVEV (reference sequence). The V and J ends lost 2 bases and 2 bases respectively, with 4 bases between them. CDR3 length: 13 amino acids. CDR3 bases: TGTGCCAGCAGTTTACTGGGCAATCAGCCCCAGCATTTT. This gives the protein CASSLLGNQPQHF.